This TCR beta chain is from a study of blood T cell repertoires in COVID-19. At the level of the study: T cells, B-cell-depleted T cells, or PBMCs provided the cDNA or gDNA that served as material.

Patients from Seattle were sampled longitudinally, starting during active infection. Germline CDR1 and CDR2: SGHRS and YFSETQ. The CDR3 has 13 amino acids. The V and J ends lost 0 bases and 4 bases respectively, with 8 bases between them. The authors' processing: Reference gene primer amplification yielded estimated nucleated cell counts. Sequenced by immunoSEQ multiplex PCR; TCRdb stores in-frame clones only, minus some. The D gene and trimming were derived from the DNA, and the V and J assignments and clone size from that table. Counted here are over 90,000 clones, about 85% occurring once; the ten biggest clones make up more than 4.5%.

This TCR derives from a woman aged 50 to 65 with COVID-19, enrolled during active disease. The V call is TRBV5-1, the J call TRBJ2-7; D is unclear. The sequencing input was peripheral blood. This CDR3 is CASSLEVRYEQYF. The DNA for the CDR3 is TGCGCCAGCAGCTTGGAGGTGAGGTACGAGCAGTACTTC.